The T cell receptor beta chain described here comes from a study of T cell responses to AZD1222 COVID-19 vaccine. Study outcomes and limitations: The reported proportion of spike-specific TCRs targeting unmutated variant regions was nearly half.

A single count supports this clone. Its antigen is undetermined. Some clones are missing from TCRdb's copy, which holds only in-frame ones; the method was immunoSEQ multiplex PCR. This table holds some 90,000 clones, around 91% found once. The source of this sequence is an adult in good health. The sequenced sample was peripheral blood, obtained on day 0 of MenACWY control vaccination.

DNA for the CDR3: TGTGCCACCAGGACAGGAATCACAGATACGCAGTATTTT. Protein product: CATRTGITDTQYF. V gene TRBV6-6 combines with J gene TRBJ2-3, with TRBD1 identical over 7 bases. The length of the CDR3 is 13 residues. Germline loops: CDR1 MNHNY, CDR2 SVGAGI (reference sequence). V lost 10 bases and J lost 2; bases outside the gene matches: 6.